Each of the 9 T cell receptor beta chains below was sequenced from the same sample in a study of blood T cell repertoires in COVID-19. Profiling relied on immunoSEQ multiplex PCR, and the TCRdb table lists in-frame clones only, not all of them. The sample lists over 250,000 clones, around nine tenths occurring once. The sample taken for sequencing was peripheral blood. The receptors were sampled from a woman in her seventies with COVID-19, enrolled during active disease.

This chain connects TRBV7-2 to TRBJ1-4; D might be TRBD1 (6 bases). The V gene lost 5 bases and the J gene lost 2 bases, with 12 bases spanning the gap. CDR3 length: 15 amino acids. Germline-derived CDR1 and CDR2 are SGHTA and FQGNSA. In DNA form, the CDR3 reads TGTGCCAGCAGCCCTAACAGGGAGACTAATGAAAAACTGTTTTTT. Translation: CASSPNRETNEKLFF.

The chain employs TRBV15 and TRBJ2-5; 10 bases are shared with TRBD2. V was clipped by 0 bases and J by 3 bases; unmatched bases: 1. The CDR3 is 15 amino acids. Per germline, CDR1 LNHNV and CDR2 YYDKDF (reference sequence). CDR3 sequence: CATSRELAGEETQYF. In DNA form, the CDR3 reads TGTGCCACCAGCAGAGAGCTAGCGGGGGAAGAGACCCAGTACTTC.

In this sample, this clone turned up a few times. The genes are TRBV24-1 and TRBJ2-5; maybe TRBD2 (5 bases). The germline CDR1 and CDR2 sequences are KGHDR and SFDVKD. The CDR3 loop spans 15 amino acids. Trimming removed 1 base from V and 5 bases from J, with 13 bases in between. As DNA, the CDR3 is TGTGCCACCAGTGATTTCGGGGTGACCGGGGAGACCCAGTACTTC. The encoded protein is CATSDFGVTGETQYF.

This clone was picked up one time. The chain carries TRBV19 and TRBJ2-1, with D maybe TRBD2 (7 bases). The length of the CDR3 is 15 residues. Trimming stripped 3 bases from V and 7 bases from J, with 16 bases between. CDR1 is LNHDA, CDR2 SQIVND, per germline (reference sequence). The CDR3 nucleotides are TGTGCCAGTAGTATTGGCAGGGGAGGGCTTAATGAGCAGTTCTTC. It codes for CASSIGRGGLNEQFF.

This sequence joins TRBV4-2 and TRBJ1-6, with D tentatively TRBD1 (5 bases). The CDR3 runs to 15 residues. CDR1 is LGHNA, CDR2 YNFKEQ, per germline. V gave up 0 bases and J gave up 10 bases, with 13 bases separating them. CDR3 bases: TGTGCCAGCAGCCAAGATCCGGACACACAATCACCCCTCCACTTT. It codes for CASSQDPDTQSPLHF.

The chain links TRBV6-5 to TRBJ2-3, with 12 bases lining up with TRBD1. Unmatched junction bases numbered 7, after V lost 5 bases and J lost 7 bases. CDR3 length: 15 residues. CDR1 is MNHEY, CDR2 SVGAGI, per germline. The CDR3 coding sequence is TGTGCCAGCAGTACCGGGACAGGGGGCACCAATACGCAGTATTTT. Residues: CASSTGTGGTNTQYF.

The CDR3 DNA is TGTGCCAGCCCTAGACTAGTGGATACGCAGTATTTT. This encodes CASPRLVDTQYF. This sequence joins TRBV2 and TRBJ2-3; D possibly corresponds to TRBD2 (6 bases). The CDR3 is 12 amino acids. V was shortened by 8 bases and J by 6 bases, with 12 bases between the two germline ends. The germline V gene encodes CDR1 SNHLY and CDR2 FYNNEI. The variable domain in full, with the rest retrieved from reference TRBV2 and TRBJ2-3, is EPEVTQTPSHQVTQMGQEVILRCVPISNHLYFYWYRQILGQKVEFLVSFYNNEISEKSEIFDDQFSVERPDGSNFTLKIRSTKLEDSAMYFCASPRLVDTQYFGPGTRLTVL.

The chain uses TRBV5-6 and TRBJ2-2; 7 nucleotides match TRBD1. Looked up from germline, CDR1 is SGHDT and CDR2 is YYEEEE. The CDR3 runs 14 residues. The junction had 8 bases not matched to a gene; V was cut back by 7 bases and J by 5 bases. CDR3 region: CASGRQGLTGELFF. CDR3 DNA sequence: TGTGCCAGCGGCAGACAGGGTCTTACCGGGGAGCTGTTTTTT.

The chain is built from TRBV5-6 and TRBJ2-7; tentative D call: TRBD1 (6 bases). Trimming cost V 1 base and J 3 bases, with 14 bases left between them. The CDR3 has 15 amino acids. Germline V gene sequence: CDR1 SGHDT, CDR2 YYEEEE. CDR3 residues: CASSLIGVTGYEQYF. The CDR3 region has the DNA TGTGCCAGCAGCTTGATCGGAGTGACAGGCTACGAGCAGTACTTC.